In this sample, the clone carrying this T cell receptor (beta chain) turned up once. The antigen is not known. These data are taken from a study of T cell responses to AZD1222 COVID-19 vaccine. Study-level results: Spike-wide coverage was observed for vaccine-associated CD4 TCRs, with dominant responses at 160-218 and 743-854.

Libraries were prepared by immunoSEQ multiplex PCR; TCRdb keeps only in-frame clonotypes and omits some of them. The table shows over 130,000 clones, with about 90% occurring only once. This clonotype was obtained from an adult who received the MenACWY meningococcal vaccine as a control. The sample in question was peripheral blood, obtained 28 days after the second dose of the MenACWY control vaccine.

CDR3 sequence (DNA): TGTGCCACCAGCCTCGGGACAGGGGGCCAAGAGACCCAGTACTTC. Translation: CATSLGTGGQETQYF. The chain is built from TRBV24-1 and TRBJ2-5; 11 bases fit TRBD1. V was pared by 7 bases and J by 1 base, with 4 bases of the junction left unmatched. CDR1 and CDR2 (germline): KGHDR, SFDVKD. The CDR3 consists of 15 residues.